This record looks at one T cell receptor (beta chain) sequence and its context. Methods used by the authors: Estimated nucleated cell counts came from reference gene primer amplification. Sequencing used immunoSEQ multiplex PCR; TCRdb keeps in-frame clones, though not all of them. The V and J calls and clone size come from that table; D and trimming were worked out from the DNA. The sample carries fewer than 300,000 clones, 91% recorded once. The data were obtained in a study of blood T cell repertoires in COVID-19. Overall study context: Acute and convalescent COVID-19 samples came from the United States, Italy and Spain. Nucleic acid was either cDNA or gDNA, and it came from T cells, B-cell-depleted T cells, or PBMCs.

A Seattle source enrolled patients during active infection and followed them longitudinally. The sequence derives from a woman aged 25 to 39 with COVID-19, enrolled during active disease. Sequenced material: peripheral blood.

The CDR3 loop reads CASSSDIGGNTEAFF. The CDR3, as DNA: TGCGCCAGCAGCTCTGACATAGGGGGAAACACTGAAGCTTTCTTT. The chain is built from TRBV5-1 and TRBJ1-1, with D possibly matching TRBD1 (6 bases). The V gene's germline CDR1 is SGHRS and CDR2 YFSETQ. CDR3 size: 15 residues. V was trimmed by 3 bases and J by 2 bases, leaving 14 bases between them.